The rows below give T cell receptor beta chains drawn from one sample of a study of shared clonotypes between healthy human individuals. Produced via immunoSEQ multiplex PCR; TCRdb's table is partial and in-frame only. The sample shows roughly 2.4 million clones, roughly 95% of them seen only once. Source material: naive CD4+ T cells sorted from blood. The receptors derive from a man younger than 35 in good health. The CDR3 runs from the conserved cysteine through the conserved F or W. A D gene is named only where the DNA matches it firmly. A row's size may be missing; if present it is once, few, many or a size class.

CDR3aa	CDR3nt	v_gene	abundance	d_gene	j_gene
CASSLEQGRETQYF	TGCGCCAGCAGCTTGGAACAGGGTCGGGAGACCCAGTACTTC	TRBV5-1	NA	NA	TRBJ2-5
CASSGGRRAADTQYF	TGTGCCAGCAGCGGAGGCCGAAGGGCGGCAGATACGCAGTATTTT	TRBV11-3	once	NA	TRBJ2-3
CARSLSSGRAPTAKNIQYF	TGTGCCAGAAGCTTATCTAGCGGGAGGGCCCCTACAGCCAAAAACATTCAGTACTTC	TRBV5-3	NA	TRBD2	TRBJ2-4
CASSLGQGAREQYF	TGTGCCAGCAGTTTGGGCCAGGGGGCGCGCGAGCAGTACTTC	TRBV28	NA	TRBD1	TRBJ2-7
CASSPGRESYEQYF	TGTGCCAGCTCACCTGGCAGGGAGTCCTACGAGCAGTACTTC	TRBV18	once	NA	TRBJ2-7
CAISDLRHGLMKNTGELFF	TGTGCCATCAGTGACCTCAGACACGGTCTTATGAAGAACACCGGGGAGCTGTTTTTT	TRBV10-3	NA	NA	TRBJ2-2
CASRDPDGYEQYF	TGTGCCAGCAGAGACCCGGACGGCTACGAGCAGTACTTC	TRBV6-5	NA	NA	TRBJ2-7
CSVAQGFGPPSYNEQFF	TGCAGCGTTGCGCAGGGCTTTGGGCCCCCCTCCTACAATGAGCAGTTCTTC	TRBV29-1	NA	NA	TRBJ2-1
CASTSGTGNTEAFF	TGCGCCAGCACTTCCGGGACAGGGAACACTGAAGCTTTCTTT	TRBV5-1	once	TRBD1	TRBJ1-1
CAITSGRGYTF	TGTGCCATTACCTCGGGGCGGGGCTACACCTTC	TRBV10-3	NA	NA	TRBJ1-2
CAWRASGAAQETQYF	TGTGCCTGGAGGGCCTCGGGAGCTGCCCAAGAGACCCAGTACTTC	TRBV30	NA	NA	TRBJ2-5
CASSLDGGSFSSTDTQYF	TGTGCCAGCAGCTTAGATGGCGGGAGCTTTTCGTCCACAGATACGCAGTATTTT	TRBV7-9	once	TRBD2	TRBJ2-3
CAWSRGGEYEQYF	TGTGCCTGGAGTCGGGGGGGAGAGTACGAGCAGTACTTC	TRBV30	NA	TRBD2	TRBJ2-7
CASTSGTVQETQYF	TGTGCCAGCACTTCCGGGACAGTCCAAGAGACCCAGTACTTC	TRBV6-1	NA	TRBD1	TRBJ2-5
CARSLPRTYEQYF	TGTGCCAGAAGCTTGCCAAGAACCTACGAGCAGTACTTC	TRBV5-3	once	NA	TRBJ2-7
CASSGPYLTNTGELFF	TGTGCCAGCAGTGGGCCGTATCTAACGAACACCGGGGAGCTGTTTTTT	TRBV25-1	NA	NA	TRBJ2-2
CASSLAVVAGETQYF	TGTGCCAGCAGCTTGGCCGTAGTAGCGGGAGAGACCCAGTACTTC	TRBV5-8	once	TRBD2	TRBJ2-5
CASSQVAPGTGSYGYTF	TGTGCCAGCAGCCAAGTCGCCCCCGGGACAGGATCCTATGGCTACACCTTC	TRBV14	NA	TRBD1	TRBJ1-2
CASSLYSGYGYTF	TGTGCCAGCAGCTTATATTCAGGGTATGGCTACACCTTC	TRBV7-2	NA	NA	TRBJ1-2
CASSAQKEKNTEAFF	TGTGCCAGCAGTGCCCAAAAGGAGAAGAACACTGAAGCTTTCTTT	TRBV2	NA	NA	TRBJ1-1
CASGRDRVGGYTF	TGTGCTAGTGGCCGGGACAGGGTGGGTGGCTACACCTTC	TRBV12-5	NA	TRBD1	TRBJ1-2
CSSQLTGTAFF	TGCAGTTCACAACTAACAGGGACCGCTTTCTTT	TRBV20-1	NA	NA	TRBJ1-1
CAISVQAITGELFF	TGTGCCATCAGTGTCCAGGCGATCACCGGGGAGCTGTTTTTT	TRBV10-3	NA	NA	TRBJ2-2
CASRLAGGADTQYF	TGTGCCAGCAGGCTAGCGGGGGGAGCAGATACGCAGTATTTT	TRBV11-2	NA	TRBD2	TRBJ2-3
CASSITGTGAGYTF	TGTGCCAGCAGCATTACCGGGACAGGGGCCGGCTACACCTTC	TRBV28	NA	TRBD1	TRBJ1-2
CASSLDGGKGTYEQYF	TGTGCCAGCAGCTTAGATGGCGGGAAGGGGACCTACGAGCAGTACTTC	TRBV11-2	NA	NA	TRBJ2-7
CASSLPPRTGATGELFF	TGTGCCAGCAGCTTGCCCCCCCGGACAGGGGCCACCGGGGAGCTGTTTTTT	TRBV7-9	NA	TRBD1	TRBJ2-2
CASSYEGQGYNEQFF	TGTGCCAGCAGTTACGAGGGACAGGGCTACAATGAGCAGTTCTTC	TRBV6-5	NA	TRBD1	TRBJ2-1
CASSRGQGYEQYF	TGTGCCAGCAGCCGGGGACAGGGATACGAGCAGTACTTC	TRBV5-6	NA	TRBD1	TRBJ2-7
CATRGPNTGELFF	TGTGCCACACGGGGCCCCAACACCGGGGAGCTGTTTTTT	TRBV15	NA	NA	TRBJ2-2
CASSLSPDVTDTQYF	TGTGCCAGCAGCTTGTCACCAGACGTTACAGATACGCAGTATTTT	TRBV5-5	NA	NA	TRBJ2-3
CASSYRTRSSYEQYF	TGTGCCAGCAGCTACCGGACACGTAGCTCCTACGAGCAGTACTTC	TRBV7-2	NA	NA	TRBJ2-7
CASSLQANTGELFF	TGTGCCAGCAGCCTACAGGCGAACACCGGGGAGCTGTTTTTT	TRBV14	NA	NA	TRBJ2-2
CASSRDRGGDTQYF	TGTGCCAGCAGCCGGGACAGGGGGGGAGATACGCAGTATTTT	TRBV6-5	NA	TRBD1	TRBJ2-3
CASSRADTGELFF	TGCGCCAGCAGCCGGGCCGACACCGGGGAGCTGTTTTTT	TRBV4-1	NA	NA	TRBJ2-2
CASSPNFGQGAGANVLTF	TGTGCCAGCAGCCCCAACTTCGGACAGGGGGCTGGGGCCAACGTCCTGACTTTC	TRBV5-6	NA	TRBD1	TRBJ2-6
CASRSIRGRGGYTF	TGTGCCAGCAGAAGTATAAGGGGGCGGGGAGGCTACACCTTC	TRBV2	NA	TRBD1	TRBJ1-2
CASSHRTGGTDTEAFF	TGCGCCAGCAGCCACCGGACAGGGGGCACGGACACTGAAGCTTTCTTT	TRBV4-1	NA	TRBD1	TRBJ1-1
CASRANRDRGNYGYTF	TGTGCCAGCAGAGCAAACCGGGACAGGGGGAACTATGGCTACACCTTC	TRBV9	NA	TRBD1	TRBJ1-2
CASSSRTGGGNTIYF	TGCGCCAGCAGCAGCCGGACAGGTGGTGGAAACACCATATATTTT	TRBV4-1	NA	TRBD1	TRBJ1-3
CASSLYRTDEETQYF	TGTGCCAGCAGCTTATACAGGACAGACGAAGAGACCCAGTACTTC	TRBV7-9	NA	NA	TRBJ2-5
CASSHSGRSYNEQFF	TGTGCCAGCAGTCATAGCGGGAGGTCCTACAATGAGCAGTTCTTC	TRBV2	NA	TRBD2	TRBJ2-1
CASSEAIFVDPSYEQYF	TGTGCCAGCAGTGAAGCGATTTTCGTAGACCCTTCCTACGAGCAGTACTTC	TRBV6-1	NA	NA	TRBJ2-7
CASSVRGGADYGYTF	TGTGCCAGCAGTGTACGCGGAGGGGCGGATTATGGCTACACCTTC	TRBV6-6	NA	NA	TRBJ1-2
CASSPSPSLSTGASGNEQFF	TGCGCCAGCAGCCCGTCACCCAGTTTATCGACAGGGGCGAGTGGCAATGAGCAGTTCTTC	TRBV5-1	NA	TRBD1	TRBJ2-1
CASSLRLTYGYTF	TGTGCCAGCAGTTTACGGTTAACCTATGGCTACACCTTC	TRBV28	once	NA	TRBJ1-2
CATSRDGGFSEQYF	TGTGCCACCAGCAGAGATGGTGGGTTTTCCGAGCAGTACTTC	TRBV15	NA	NA	TRBJ2-7
CASSLVARGRADTQYF	TGTGCCAGCAGCTTGGTCGCCAGGGGTAGAGCAGATACGCAGTATTTT	TRBV5-6	NA	NA	TRBJ2-3
CASSRIDSRGRDNYGYTF	TGCGCCAGCAGCCGGATCGACAGCAGGGGCAGGGATAACTATGGCTACACCTTC	TRBV4-1	once	NA	TRBJ1-2
CASSSDRVKDTQYF	TGCGCCAGCAGTTCGGACAGGGTTAAAGATACGCAGTATTTT	TRBV5-1	NA	TRBD1	TRBJ2-3
CATKQGQNSPLHF	TGTGCCACCAAACAGGGGCAAAATTCACCCCTCCACTTT	TRBV2	NA	TRBD1	TRBJ1-6
CASSGLAISYNEQFF	TGTGCCAGCAGCGGACTAGCGATCTCCTACAATGAGCAGTTCTTC	TRBV6-1	NA	TRBD2	TRBJ2-1
CAWTSKPRPLQRNTEAFF	TGTGCCTGGACGTCCAAACCGAGGCCACTGCAGAGGAACACTGAAGCTTTCTTT	TRBV30	NA	NA	TRBJ1-1
CASSVTGNNQPQHF	TGTGCCAGCAGCGTAACCGGGAACAATCAGCCCCAGCATTTT	TRBV9	NA	NA	TRBJ1-5